These 9 T cell receptor beta chains came from one sample sequenced in a study of T-cell memory formation after mild COVID-19. A single record per CDR3 protein comes from TCRdb applying MiXCR to the 5' RACE reads. Of about 560,000 distinct CDR3 sequences in the sample, about 22% are singletons; the top ten hold about 8.7%. Specimen: PBMCs or a T cell subset sorted from them (not recorded which). Source of these receptors: an adult woman who had mild COVID-19 (a few samples of this study predate the infection). Cell type and time point are not known.

This clonotype has just a few counts. This rearrangement joins TRBV6-6 to TRBJ1-1; TRBD1 might be the D (6 bases). The CDR3 is made up of 16 amino acids. V shed 8 bases and J shed 3 bases, with 22 bases lying between them. Germline assignment: CDR1 MNHNY and CDR2 SVGAGI (reference sequence). The DNA of the CDR3 is TGTGCCAGCTGGGTGGAGCAGGGCGCAGGGGACACTGAAGCTTTCTTT. This sequence encodes CASWVEQGAGDTEAFF.

This clonotype was seen more than once but under ten times. The chain couples TRBV20-1 to TRBJ2-7; the D gene is possibly TRBD2 (5 bases). CDR3 length: 13 residues. V was clipped by 7 bases and J by 4 bases, with 17 bases between them. CDR1 and CDR2 (germline): DFQATT, SNEGSKA (reference sequence). CDR3 DNA sequence: TGCAGTGGGATAGAGACTAAACCTTACGAGCAGTACTTC. Protein product: CSGIETKPYEQYF.

The chain joins TRBV12-3 or TRBV12-4 to TRBJ1-1; 8 bases are a match to TRBD1. The CDR3 sequence is 16 residues long. V dropped 3 bases and J dropped 0; count of bases not matched to a gene: 6. This CDR3 reads CASSLAGGRMNTEAFF. The DNA of the CDR3 is TGTGCCAGCAGTTTGGCAGGGGGCAGGATGAACACTGAAGCTTTCTTT.

V and J are TRBV5-1 and TRBJ1-1, with 7 bases fitting TRBD1. With 0 bases clipped from V and 7 bases from J, the junction kept 6 bases outside the gene matches. From germline, CDR1 is SGHRS and CDR2 YFSETQ. The CDR3 length is 14 residues. The CDR3 is CASSLAGGYGEAFF. The CDR3 DNA is TGCGCCAGCAGCTTGGCAGGGGGTTACGGTGAAGCTTTCTTT.

V is TRBV5-1 and J is TRBJ2-7, with TRBD1 identical over 12 bases. The CDR3 has 20 residues. The junction had 23 bases not matched to a gene; V was cut back by 4 bases and J by 6 bases. Germline V CDR1 and CDR2: SGHRS, YFSETQ. CDR3: CASSLPGQGAGSYSYVEQYF. CDR3 DNA: TGCGCCAGCAGCCTCCCGGGACAGGGGGCAGGCTCGTACTCCTACGTCGAGCAGTACTTC.

The chain uses TRBV6-5 and TRBJ1-2; TRBD1 matches at 7 bases. Trimming cost V 4 bases and J 4 bases; bases outside gene matches: 9. Germline CDR1 MNHEY, CDR2 SVGAGI. The CDR3 extends over 15 amino acids. The DNA for the CDR3 is TGTGCCAGCAGTTTGGTCGTCAGGGGGGGCTATGGCTACACCTTC. Translating gives CASSLVVRGGYGYTF.

The chain joins TRBV5-1 to TRBJ1-4; D unclear. Germline assignment: CDR1 SGHRS and CDR2 YFSETQ. This CDR3 is built from 16 residues. The V gene lost 1 base and the J gene lost 0 bases, with 10 bases spanning the gap. DNA of the CDR3: TGCGCCAGCAGCTTGAGCGGGATTGCAACTAATGAAAAACTGTTTTTT. Translating it yields CASSLSGIATNEKLFF.

This clonotype came up a few times. J is TRBJ2-5 and V is TRBV20-1; tentative D call: TRBD2 (5 bases). In germline, CDR1 is DFQATT, CDR2 SNEGSKA (reference sequence). This CDR3 has 14 residues. Trimming shortened V by 5 bases and J by 5 bases, and 18 bases separated the two germline ends. The CDR3 DNA reads as TGCAGTGCTGAAGTGGGAGTTTCCCTCGAGACCCAGTACTTC. It specifies CSAEVGVSLETQYF.

The sample holds a few counts of this clonotype. The chain recombines TRBV12-3 or TRBV12-4 with TRBJ1-4; D is possibly TRBD1 (5 bases). The V end was cut by 7 bases, the J end by 7 bases, with 16 bases between. The CDR3 extends over 14 amino acids. The CDR3 nucleotides are TGTGCCAGCAATTTTGTGGGGCGAGGTGAAAAACTGTTTTTT. It codes for CASNFVGRGEKLFF.